This is a list of T cell receptor beta chains from one sample in a study of T cells in Graves' hyperthyroidism and ophthalmopathy. TCRdb redid the calling of the multiplex PCR reads with MiXCR, one entry per CDR3 protein. The data show around 620,000 distinct CDR3 sequences, 13% to 15% seen once. Sequencing used blood. These receptors originate from a young woman with Graves' ophthalmopathy. CDR3s leave out the opening cysteine and the closing phenylalanine or tryptophan.

v_call	j_call	cdr3_aa
TRBV12-3/TRBV12-4	TRBJ2-7	ASTTTVTYEQY
TRBV4-2	TRBJ2-5	ASSPPGTGGMETQY
TRBV4-3	TRBJ2-7	ASSDNTGVSYEQY
TRBV5-1	TRBJ2-1	ASSFLAEGYNEQF
TRBV28	TRBJ1-1	ASIEIRGTNTEAF
TRBV2	TRBJ2-5	ASSEGAGGWETQY
TRBV2	TRBJ2-7	ASSSVLEQY
TRBV30	TRBJ2-1	AWSVRDYNEQF
TRBV7-9	TRBJ1-6	ASSSPAGWGLH
TRBV4-1	TRBJ2-5	ASSQELAGVQTQY
TRBV5-6	TRBJ2-2	ASSFGPNTGELF
TRBV7-2	TRBJ1-2	ASSWGHNYGYT
TRBV2	TRBJ2-5	ASSLLAGGRVETQY
TRBV6-2/TRBV6-3	TRBJ2-7	ASSYRGEGAYEQY
TRBV30	TRBJ2-1	AWSVQGSGSRWGYNEQF
TRBV4-2	TRBJ2-2	ASSQVGGRPNTGELF
TRBV25-1	TRBJ1-5	ASSGEKGQPQH
TRBV30	TRBJ1-6	AWLEGAPPLH
TRBV7-3	TRBJ2-2	ASSPKPSGELF
TRBV20-1	TRBJ2-5	SASMGGQETQY
TRBV13	TRBJ2-6	ASLTGGKVAGANVLT
TRBV9	TRBJ2-1	ASSVGQGRFLGAYNEQF
TRBV9	TRBJ2-1	ASSGRGPQQF
TRBV6-1	TRBJ2-5	ASRQPGAMETQY
TRBV12-3/TRBV12-4	TRBJ2-7	ASSLAGSNEQY
TRBV6-5	TRBJ2-7	ASSYEAGVIYEQY
TRBV12-3/TRBV12-4	TRBJ2-2	ASTPLRTGELF
TRBV7-3	TRBJ2-1	ASSPGQTYNEQF
TRBV7-9	TRBJ2-5	ASSLPGTSGRYKKGETQY
TRBV30	TRBJ2-7	AWSVFRGASYEQY
TRBV27	TRBJ2-7	ASTSGRGFYEQY
TRBV2	TRBJ1-2	ASSEMVVRGYT
TRBV4-3	TRBJ2-2	ASSQDAGGINTGELF
TRBV4-1	TRBJ2-1	ASSQGTSGYNEQF
TRBV2	TRBJ2-2	ASSEDTSIPGELF
TRBV5-5	TRBJ2-7	ASSSREGWPYEQY
TRBV19	TRBJ2-3	ASSAGRAGGRVMTDTQY
TRBV6-1	TRBJ2-2	ASSYGHTGELF
TRBV12-3/TRBV12-4	TRBJ2-3	ASAGGSLEDTQY
TRBV3-1	TRBJ1-5	ASSQTGGNQPQH
TRBV29-1	TRBJ2-7	SGRDRSYEQY
TRBV3-1	TRBJ1-1	ASSQGPNTEAF
TRBV18	TRBJ2-2	ASSPVGQGNTGELF
TRBV11-3	TRBJ2-2	ASSPLGTGAAGELF
TRBV18	TRBJ2-7	ASSPTGQGAHEQY
TRBV18	TRBJ2-2	ASSNRENTGELF
TRBV5-1	TRBJ2-2	ASSSGDTGELF
TRBV4-2	TRBJ1-4	ASSQDRKGREKLF
TRBV7-8	TRBJ2-1	ASSLTWTGGNEQF
TRBV30	TRBJ2-3	AWSATGFWDTQY
TRBV27	TRBJ2-1	ASTSSGPNNEQF
TRBV24-1	TRBJ1-1	ATSDLQGIEAF
TRBV27	TRBJ1-1	ASSLRGWGLNTEAF
TRBV6-1	TRBJ1-6	ASRTSGDSPLH
TRBV3-1	TRBJ2-7	ASSQSGYTYEQY
TRBV6-1	TRBJ1-1	ASGTGGGTEAF
TRBV27	TRBJ2-5	ASSPTYTRGETQY
TRBV11-2	TRBJ2-7	ASSLETDLTTLSYEQY
TRBV29-1	TRBJ2-7	SVEDWSSYEQY
TRBV6-5	TRBJ1-5	ASSYSGGEDQPQH